Listed below are T cell receptor beta chains from one sample, sequenced in a study of CD8+CD57+ T cells in acquired aplastic anemia. TCRdb reprocessed the reads with MiXCR, giving one entry per CDR3 protein. The top ten hold about 50% of the sample, which has some 150,000 distinct CDR3 sequences, 65% to 75% seen once. Input material: sorted CD4+, CD8+, or CD8+CD57+ T cells (not recorded which) from PBMCs. The receptors shown here come from a human donor with aplastic anemia. CDR3s include the opening cysteine and the closing phenylalanine or tryptophan.

j_gene: .; v_gene: TRBV19; CDR3aa: CASSIKTGTRSWETQYF
j_gene: TRBJ2-7; v_gene: TRBV9; CDR3aa: CASSHGGSYEQYF
j_gene: TRBJ2-3; v_gene: TRBV20-1; CDR3aa: CSAGESNILTDTQYF
j_gene: TRBJ2-2; v_gene: TRBV24-1; CDR3aa: CATSAVNTGELFF
j_gene: TRBJ1-2; v_gene: TRBV20-1; CDR3aa: CSGGHSNVGGYTF
j_gene: TRBJ2-3; v_gene: TRBV2; CDR3aa: CASSQAPGTDTQYF
j_gene: TRBJ2-7; v_gene: TRBV10-2; CDR3aa: CASSESSGREQYF
j_gene: TRBJ2-5; v_gene: TRBV19; CDR3aa: CASSMARLETQYF
j_gene: TRBJ2-3; v_gene: TRBV6-5; CDR3aa: CASSYSPRTASTDTQYF
j_gene: TRBJ2-1; v_gene: TRBV5-6; CDR3aa: CASSSTGLAGGESYNEQFF
j_gene: TRBJ1-2; v_gene: TRBV12-5; CDR3aa: CASGSLGLNYGYTF
j_gene: TRBJ1-1; v_gene: TRBV20-1; CDR3aa: CSDSGTTEAFF
j_gene: TRBJ2-3; v_gene: TRBV5-6; CDR3aa: CASSLWVGRADTQYF
j_gene: TRBJ2-1; v_gene: TRBV19; CDR3aa: CASSTRAYNEQFF
j_gene: TRBJ2-7; v_gene: TRBV6-5; CDR3aa: CASSWTGGGEQYF
j_gene: TRBJ1-6; v_gene: TRBV19; CDR3aa: CASSPREGTNSPLHF
j_gene: TRBJ2-5; v_gene: TRBV20-1; CDR3aa: CSAGLAGAETQYF
j_gene: TRBJ2-7; v_gene: TRBV10-1; CDR3aa: CASSEVGEGPNERYF
j_gene: TRBJ2-7; v_gene: TRBV20-1; CDR3aa: CSATPSGRTAERYF
j_gene: TRBJ1-1; v_gene: TRBV20-1; CDR3aa: CSARARQGVTEAFF
j_gene: TRBJ2-5; v_gene: TRBV7-9; CDR3aa: CASSSLALAQETQYF
j_gene: TRBJ2-1; v_gene: TRBV19; CDR3aa: CASSITGGRSEQFF
j_gene: TRBJ2-7; v_gene: TRBV14; CDR3aa: CASSQGGQIPYEQYF
j_gene: TRBJ2-1; v_gene: TRBV10-3; CDR3aa: CAISVTTSNNEQFF
j_gene: TRBJ2-5; v_gene: TRBV20-1; CDR3aa: CSARQETQYF
j_gene: TRBJ2-6; v_gene: TRBV6-5; CDR3aa: CASSSTGSGANALTF
j_gene: TRBJ1-6; v_gene: TRBV6-5; CDR3aa: CASWESYNSPLHF
j_gene: TRBJ1-1; v_gene: TRBV10-3; CDR3aa: CATSEMEAMNTEAFF
j_gene: TRBJ1-3; v_gene: TRBV11-2; CDR3aa: CASTPSFGSGNTIYF
j_gene: TRBJ1-6; v_gene: TRBV27; CDR3aa: CASREWNSPLHF
j_gene: TRBJ2-7; v_gene: TRBV14; CDR3aa: CASSTFSETSYEQYF
j_gene: TRBJ2-1; v_gene: TRBV20-1; CDR3aa: CSALSGTYNEQFF
j_gene: TRBJ2-5; v_gene: TRBV18; CDR3aa: CASSPFGQGETQYF
j_gene: TRBJ2-1; v_gene: TRBV19; CDR3aa: CAGSLGQGAPNEQFF
j_gene: TRBJ2-2; v_gene: TRBV24-1; CDR3aa: CATSDSGQHTGELFF
j_gene: TRBJ1-1; v_gene: TRBV7-9; CDR3aa: CASSHRQDEAFF
j_gene: TRBJ2-3; v_gene: TRBV7-6; CDR3aa: CASRAGGGSDTQYF
j_gene: TRBJ1-2; v_gene: TRBV2; CDR3aa: CASTPQSWQVYGYTF
j_gene: TRBJ1-2; v_gene: TRBV5-1; CDR3aa: CASSLTGVDGYTF
j_gene: TRBJ2-3; v_gene: TRBV20-1; CDR3aa: CSARDYSRVPSTDTQYF
j_gene: TRBJ1-2; v_gene: TRBV20-1; CDR3aa: CSASGQNYGYTF
j_gene: TRBJ2-3; v_gene: TRBV6-4; CDR3aa: CASSVGTDDDTQYF
j_gene: TRBJ1-4; v_gene: TRBV19; CDR3aa: CASSMTANEKLFF
j_gene: TRBJ2-5; v_gene: TRBV7-6; CDR3aa: CASIRGVRRGLQETQYF
j_gene: TRBJ1-1; v_gene: TRBV20-1; CDR3aa: CSARVEGGHTEAFF
j_gene: TRBJ1-1; v_gene: TRBV2; CDR3aa: CASSERGGFGTEAFF
j_gene: TRBJ2-5; v_gene: TRBV10-3; CDR3aa: CAISESREETQYF
j_gene: TRBJ2-5; v_gene: TRBV7-3; CDR3aa: CASSLDLDGGTQYF
j_gene: TRBJ1-1; v_gene: TRBV14; CDR3aa: CASSLTPGNTEAFF
j_gene: TRBJ2-7; v_gene: TRBV10-3; CDR3aa: CAISDYSGTSGRVGEQYF
j_gene: TRBJ2-3; v_gene: TRBV29-1; CDR3aa: CSVGGRETDTDTQYF